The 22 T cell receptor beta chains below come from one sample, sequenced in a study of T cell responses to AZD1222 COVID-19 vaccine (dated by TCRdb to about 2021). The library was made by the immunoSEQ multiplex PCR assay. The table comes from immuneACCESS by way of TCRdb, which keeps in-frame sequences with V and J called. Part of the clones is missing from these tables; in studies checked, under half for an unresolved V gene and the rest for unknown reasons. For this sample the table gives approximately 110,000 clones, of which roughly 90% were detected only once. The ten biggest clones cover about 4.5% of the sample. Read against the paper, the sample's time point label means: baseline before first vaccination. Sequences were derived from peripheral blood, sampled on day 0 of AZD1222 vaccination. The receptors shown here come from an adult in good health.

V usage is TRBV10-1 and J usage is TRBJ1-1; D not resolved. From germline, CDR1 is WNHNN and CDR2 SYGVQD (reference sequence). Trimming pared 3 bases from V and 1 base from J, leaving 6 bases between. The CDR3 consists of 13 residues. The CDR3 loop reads CASSEQRNTEAFF. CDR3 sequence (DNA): TGCGCCAGCAGTGAACAGAGGAACACTGAAGCTTTCTTT.

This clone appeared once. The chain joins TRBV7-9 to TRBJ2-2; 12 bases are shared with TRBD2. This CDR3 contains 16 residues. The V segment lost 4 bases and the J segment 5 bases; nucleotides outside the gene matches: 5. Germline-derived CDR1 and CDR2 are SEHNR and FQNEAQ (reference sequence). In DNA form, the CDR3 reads TGTGCCAGCAGCTCCAGGGGACTAGCGGGTACCGGGGAGCTGTTTTTT. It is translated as CASSSRGLAGTGELFF. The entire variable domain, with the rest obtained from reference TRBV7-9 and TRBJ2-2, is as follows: DTGVSQNPRHKITKRGQNVTFRCDPISEHNRLYWYRQTLGQGPEFLTYFQNEAQLEKSRLLSDRFSAERPKGSFSTLEIQRTEQGDSAMYLCASSSRGLAGTGELFFGEGSRLTVL.

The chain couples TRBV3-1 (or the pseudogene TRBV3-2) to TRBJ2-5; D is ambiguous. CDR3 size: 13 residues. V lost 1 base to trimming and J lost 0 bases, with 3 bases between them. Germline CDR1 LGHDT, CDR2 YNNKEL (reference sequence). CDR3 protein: CASSQGNQETQYF. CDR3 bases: TGTGCCAGCAGCCAAGGTAACCAAGAGACCCAGTACTTC.

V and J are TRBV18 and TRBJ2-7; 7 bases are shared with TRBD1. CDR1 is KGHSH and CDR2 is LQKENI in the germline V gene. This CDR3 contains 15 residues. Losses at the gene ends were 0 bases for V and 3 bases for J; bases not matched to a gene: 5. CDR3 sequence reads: CASSPPARQGYEQYF. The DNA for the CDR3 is TGTGCCAGCTCACCACCGGCTCGACAGGGCTACGAGCAGTACTTC.

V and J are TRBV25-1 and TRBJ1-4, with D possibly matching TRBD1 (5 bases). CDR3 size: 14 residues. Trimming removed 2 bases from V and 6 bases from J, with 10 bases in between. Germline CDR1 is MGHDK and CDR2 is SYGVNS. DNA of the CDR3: TGTGCCAGCAGTGAAACAGGAGGGGATGAAAAACTGTTTTTT. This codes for CASSETGGDEKLFF.

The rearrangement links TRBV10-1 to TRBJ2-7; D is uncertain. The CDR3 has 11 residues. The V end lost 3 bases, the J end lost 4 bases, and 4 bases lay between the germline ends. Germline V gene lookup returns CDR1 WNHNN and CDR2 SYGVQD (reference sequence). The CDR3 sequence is CASSDGYEQYF. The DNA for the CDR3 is TGCGCCAGCAGTGACGGGTACGAGCAGTACTTC.

Here the CDR3 reads CSTPGWGDYGYTF. The CDR3 DNA reads TGCAGCACACCGGGGTGGGGCGACTATGGCTACACCTTC. The chain carries TRBV29-1 and TRBJ1-2, with D possibly being TRBD1 (5 bases). The CDR3 has 13 residues. The germline CDR1 and CDR2 sequences are SQVTM and ANQGSEA. V was pared by 8 bases and J by 3 bases, with 16 bases between.

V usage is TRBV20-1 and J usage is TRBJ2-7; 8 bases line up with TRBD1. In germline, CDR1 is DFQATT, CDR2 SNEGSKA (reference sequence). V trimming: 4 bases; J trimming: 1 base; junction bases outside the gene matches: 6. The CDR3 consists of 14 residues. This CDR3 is CSANDGTGSYEQYF. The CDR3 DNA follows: TGCAGTGCTAATGACGGGACAGGTTCCTACGAGCAGTACTTC.

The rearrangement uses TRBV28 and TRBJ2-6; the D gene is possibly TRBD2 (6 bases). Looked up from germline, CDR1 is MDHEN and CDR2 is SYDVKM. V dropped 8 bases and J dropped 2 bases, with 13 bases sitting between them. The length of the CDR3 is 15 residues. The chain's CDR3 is CASLQPGAGANVLTF. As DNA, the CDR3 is TGTGCCAGCCTTCAACCGGGGGCTGGGGCCAACGTCCTGACTTTC.

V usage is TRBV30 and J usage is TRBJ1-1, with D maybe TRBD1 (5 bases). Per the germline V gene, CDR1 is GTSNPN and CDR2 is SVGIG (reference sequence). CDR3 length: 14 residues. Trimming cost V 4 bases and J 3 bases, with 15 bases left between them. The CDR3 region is CAWTHDRWDTEAFF. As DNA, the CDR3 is TGTGCCTGGACCCACGACAGATGGGACACTGAAGCTTTCTTT.

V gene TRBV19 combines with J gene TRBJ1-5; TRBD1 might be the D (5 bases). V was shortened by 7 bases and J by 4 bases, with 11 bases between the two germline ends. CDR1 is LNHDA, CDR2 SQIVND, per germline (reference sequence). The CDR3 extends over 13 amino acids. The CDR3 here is CASNRQINQPQHF. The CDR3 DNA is TGTGCCAGTAATCGACAGATAAATCAGCCCCAGCATTTT. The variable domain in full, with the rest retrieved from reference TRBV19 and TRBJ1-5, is DGGITQSPKYLFRKEGQNVTLSCEQNLNHDAMYWYRQDPGQGLRLIYYSQIVNDFQKGDIAEGYSVSREKKESFPLTVTSAQKNPTAFYLCASNRQINQPQHFGDGTRLSIL.

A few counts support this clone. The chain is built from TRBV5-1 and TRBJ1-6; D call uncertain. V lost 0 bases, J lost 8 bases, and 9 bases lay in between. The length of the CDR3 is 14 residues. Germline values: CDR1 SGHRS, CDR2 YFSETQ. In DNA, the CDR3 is TGCGCCAGCAGCTTGGGCTCGCGGGATTCACCCCTCCACTTT. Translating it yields CASSLGSRDSPLHF.

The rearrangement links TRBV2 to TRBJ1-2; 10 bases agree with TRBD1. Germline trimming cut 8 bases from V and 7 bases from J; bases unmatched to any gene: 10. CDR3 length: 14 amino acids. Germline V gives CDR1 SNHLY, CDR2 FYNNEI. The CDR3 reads CASDETGGRGGYTF. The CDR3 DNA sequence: TGTGCCAGCGATGAGACAGGGGGCAGAGGTGGCTACACCTTC.

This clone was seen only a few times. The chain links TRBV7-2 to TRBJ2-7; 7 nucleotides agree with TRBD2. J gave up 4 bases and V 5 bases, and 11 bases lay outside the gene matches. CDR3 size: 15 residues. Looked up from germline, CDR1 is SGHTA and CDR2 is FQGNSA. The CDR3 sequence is CASSQRGGQKYEQYF. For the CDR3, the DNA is TGTGCCAGCAGCCAAAGGGGAGGGCAGAAATACGAGCAGTACTTC.

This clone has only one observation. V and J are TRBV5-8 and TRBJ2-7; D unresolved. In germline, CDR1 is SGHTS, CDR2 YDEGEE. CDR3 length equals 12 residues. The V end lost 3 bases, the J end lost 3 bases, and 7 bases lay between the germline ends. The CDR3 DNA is TGTGCCAGCAGCTGGGGTAGCTACGAGCAGTACTTC. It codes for CASSWGSYEQYF. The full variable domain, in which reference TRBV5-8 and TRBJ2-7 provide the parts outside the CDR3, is EAGVTQSPTHLIKTRGQQATLRCSPISGHTSVYWYQQALGLGLQFLLWYDEGEERNRGNFPPRFSGRQFPNYSSELNVNALELEDSALYLCASSWGSYEQYFGPGTRLTVT.

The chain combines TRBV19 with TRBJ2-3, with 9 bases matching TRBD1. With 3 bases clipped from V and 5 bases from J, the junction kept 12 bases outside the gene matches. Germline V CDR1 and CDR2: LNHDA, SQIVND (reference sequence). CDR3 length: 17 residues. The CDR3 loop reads CASSMAGWGTGRDTQYF. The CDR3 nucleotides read TGTGCCAGTAGTATGGCGGGTTGGGGGACAGGGAGAGATACGCAGTATTTT.

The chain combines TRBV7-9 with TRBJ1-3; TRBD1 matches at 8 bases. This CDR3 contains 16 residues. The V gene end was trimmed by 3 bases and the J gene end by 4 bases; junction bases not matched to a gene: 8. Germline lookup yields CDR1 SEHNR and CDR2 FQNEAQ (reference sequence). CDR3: CASSLAQGGSGNTIYF. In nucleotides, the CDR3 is TGTGCCAGCAGCTTGGCACAGGGGGGTTCGGGAAACACCATATATTTT.

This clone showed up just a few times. This CDR3 reads CASSPGRISPMYGYTF. The CDR3 bases are TGTGCCAGCTCTCCGGGACGGATAAGCCCTATGTATGGCTACACCTTC. The rearrangement links TRBV18 to TRBJ1-2; tentatively, D is TRBD1 (5 bases). From germline, CDR1 is KGHSH and CDR2 LQKENI. V was trimmed by 6 bases and J by 5 bases, leaving 22 bases between them. The CDR3 runs to 16 residues.

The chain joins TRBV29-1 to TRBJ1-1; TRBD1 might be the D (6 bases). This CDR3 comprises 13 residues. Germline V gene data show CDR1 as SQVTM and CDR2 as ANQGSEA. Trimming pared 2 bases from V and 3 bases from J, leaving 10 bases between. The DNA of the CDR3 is TGCAGCGTTGAAAAACAGGGCCACACTGAAGCTTTCTTT. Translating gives CSVEKQGHTEAFF.

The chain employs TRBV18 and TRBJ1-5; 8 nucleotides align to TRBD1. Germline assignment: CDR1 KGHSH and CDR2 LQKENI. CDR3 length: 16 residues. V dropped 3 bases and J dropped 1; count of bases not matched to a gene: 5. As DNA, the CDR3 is TGTGCCAGCTCACCTCCCAGGACAGGGAGCAATCAGCCCCAGCATTTT. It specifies CASSPPRTGSNQPQHF.

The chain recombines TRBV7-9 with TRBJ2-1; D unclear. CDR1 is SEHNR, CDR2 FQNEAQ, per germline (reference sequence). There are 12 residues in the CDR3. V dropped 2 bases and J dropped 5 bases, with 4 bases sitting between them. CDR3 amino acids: CASSLMNNEQFF. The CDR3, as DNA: TGTGCCAGCAGCTTAATGAACAATGAGCAGTTCTTC.

The CDR3 DNA is TGTGCCAGCAGCCCGTCGGCAGGCGAGATTAACACCGGGGAGCTGTTTTTT. Amino acid sequence: CASSPSAGEINTGELFF. The J gene is TRBJ2-2, the V gene TRBV7-6; D unresolved. Trimming stripped 5 bases from V and 2 bases from J, with 18 bases between. The CDR3 has 17 amino acids. Germline V gene data show CDR1 as SGHVS and CDR2 as FNYEAQ.